The 14 T cell receptor beta chains below come from one sample, sequenced in a study of shared clonotypes between healthy human individuals. Profiling relied on immunoSEQ multiplex PCR, and the TCRdb table lists in-frame clones only, not all of them. The repertoire consists of 450,000 or so clones, with around 77% occurring once and the leading ten covering around 11%. The sequenced sample consisted of PBMCs. These receptors came from a woman aged 40 to 50 in good health. Some clones in this sample may be carry-over from other donors' samples.

The CDR3 nucleotides are TGTGCCAGCAGTGGTGGACTTGGGCTCTACGAGCAGTACTTC. Amino acids: CASSGGLGLYEQYF. The chain is built from TRBV27 and TRBJ2-7, with D perhaps matching TRBD2 (5 bases). Germline lookup yields CDR1 MNHEY and CDR2 SMNVEV (reference sequence). Trimming removed 5 bases at V and 3 bases at J, with 14 bases between. The CDR3 extends over 14 amino acids.

This chain joins TRBV7-9 and TRBJ2-2; D is uncertain. This CDR3 comprises 16 residues. Trimming stripped 2 bases from V and 0 bases from J, with 10 bases between. Looked up from germline, CDR1 is SEHNR and CDR2 is FQNEAQ (reference sequence). The CDR3 sequence: CASSLSIGANTGELFF. CDR3 nucleotide sequence: TGTGCCAGCAGCTTATCTATCGGAGCGAACACCGGGGAGCTGTTTTTT.

This chain connects TRBV10-3 to TRBJ1-1, with 8 bases that match TRBD1. CDR3 length: 16 residues. CDR1 is ENHRY, CDR2 SYGVKD, per germline. V was clipped by 0 bases and J by 2 bases; unmatched bases: 5. CDR3 protein: CAISESQTGANTEAFF. CDR3 nucleotide sequence: TGTGCCATCAGTGAGTCCCAGACAGGGGCTAACACTGAAGCTTTCTTT.

This clone appeared a single time. The junction departs from the called germline gene at one end, perhaps through a read error. V usage is TRBV7-7 and J usage is TRBJ1-3; no clear D gene. The DNA end favors TRBJ2-2, so the J call may be wrong. Per the germline V gene, CDR1 is SSHAT and CDR2 is FNYEAQ (reference sequence). The CDR3 runs 14 residues. In nucleotides, the CDR3 is TGTGCTAGCAGCTTTGGGCAGAGGACCGGGGAGCTGTTTTTT. Translated, it gives CASSFGQRTGELFF.

This chain connects TRBV29-1 to TRBJ2-2, with 7 bases identical to TRBD2. The CDR3 is 15 residues long. J gave up 6 bases and V 7 bases, and 14 bases lay outside the gene matches. The germline V gene has CDR1 SQVTM and CDR2 ANQGSEA. The DNA for the CDR3 is TGCAGCGCCGCCGAGTGGGCGGGAGAACCCGGGGAGCTGTTTTTT. It specifies CSAAEWAGEPGELFF.

To note about this clone: Given a far larger clone just one base away, this is likely a sequencing read error. This chain uses TRBV2 with TRBJ2-7; D might be TRBD1 (6 bases). CDR3 length: 14 residues. CDR1 is SNHLY and CDR2 is FYNNEI in the germline V gene. As DNA, the CDR3 is TGTGCCAGCAGTGCCCCTAGGGGGTTGTACGGGCAGTACTTC. Protein product: CASSAPRGLYGQYF.

The chain carries TRBV5-1 and TRBJ1-1; D possibly corresponds to TRBD1 (5 bases). The CDR3 sequence is 14 residues long. Trimming pared 2 bases from V and 6 bases from J, leaving 14 bases between. Looked up from germline, CDR1 is SGHRS and CDR2 is YFSETQ. CDR3 coding DNA: TGCGCCAGCAGCTTAAGGAATGTGGGGGCTGAAGCTTTCTTT. Protein sequence: CASSLRNVGAEAFF.

Ten or more counts support this clone. V is TRBV7-9 and J is TRBJ1-1, with D hard to call. CDR3 length equals 13 residues. The germline CDR1 and CDR2 sequences are SEHNR and FQNEAQ (reference sequence). Trimming removed 0 bases from V and 5 bases from J, with 7 bases in between. The CDR3 is CASSLAGRTEAFF. The CDR3 bases are TGTGCCAGCAGCTTAGCAGGGAGGACTGAAGCTTTCTTT.

Regarding this clone: Other nucleotide sequences in the sample specify the same CDR3. The chain carries TRBV7-2 and TRBJ2-1; TRBD2 is a possible D gene (6 bases). Looked up from germline, CDR1 is SGHTA and CDR2 is FQGNSA. The CDR3 is 15 amino acids. V was cut by 0 bases and J by 2 bases, with 8 bases left in between. CDR3 DNA sequence: TGTGCCAGCAGCTTAGCGGGGGGACCCTACAATGAGCAGTTCTTC. Protein sequence: CASSLAGGPYNEQFF.

Only one count was recorded for this clone. V and J are TRBV7-9 and TRBJ1-2; a weak D match, TRBD1 (5 bases). The CDR3 spans 17 residues. Trimming cost V 5 bases and J 0 bases, with 19 bases left between them. Germline V gene lookup returns CDR1 SEHNR and CDR2 FQNEAQ (reference sequence). The CDR3 coding sequence is TGTGCCAGCAGCATATCCAGCTCCAGGGTACCTAACTATGGCTACACCTTC. The encoded protein is CASSISSSRVPNYGYTF.

The chain combines TRBV27 with TRBJ1-1; D remains unclear. The CDR3 loop spans 15 amino acids. Looked up from germline, CDR1 is MNHEY and CDR2 is SMNVEV (reference sequence). V lost 0 bases and J lost 4, with 12 bases in between. In DNA form, the CDR3 reads TGTGCCAGCAGTTTATCCCTGGGTTTGGGCACTGAAGCTTTCTTT. Amino acid sequence: CASSLSLGLGTEAFF.

This clone was found a few times. The CDR3 loop reads CASSEVQSGEQYF. The CDR3 DNA follows: TGCGCCAGCAGCGAGGTACAGTCGGGGGAGCAGTACTTC. The genes are TRBV5-1 and TRBJ2-7; D might be TRBD2 (5 bases). This CDR3 contains 13 residues. The germline V gene has CDR1 SGHRS and CDR2 YFSETQ. The V end was cut by 4 bases, the J end by 7 bases, with 15 bases between. The full variable domain, in which reference TRBV5-1 and TRBJ2-7 provide the parts outside the CDR3, is KAGVTQTPRYLIKTRGQQVTLSCSPISGHRSVSWYQQTPGQGLQFLFEYFSETQRNKGNFPGRFSGRQFSNSRSEMNVSTLELGDSALYLCASSEVQSGEQYFGPGTRLTVT.

About this clone: Other DNA sequences of this sample code for an identical CDR3. The chain carries TRBV5-1 and TRBJ1-4; D perhaps matches TRBD1 (5 bases). Germline CDR1 is SGHRS and CDR2 is YFSETQ. V was cut by 1 base and J by 3 bases, with 7 bases left in between. The CDR3 consists of 14 residues. Here the CDR3 DNA reads TGCGCCAGCAGCTTGCAGGGTCCTAATGAAAAACTGTTTTTT. It yields the protein CASSLQGPNEKLFF.

V usage is TRBV10-2 and J usage is TRBJ2-5; D unresolved. The J call may be wrong; the DNA end is better matched by TRBJ2-7. Per the germline V gene, CDR1 is WSHSY and CDR2 is SAAADI. This CDR3 has 11 residues. The DNA of the CDR3 is TGCGCCAGCAGTGATATGTACGAGCAGTACTTC. Protein: CASSDMYEQYF.